Shown below are 13 T cell receptor beta chains from a single sample sequenced in a study of T cell repertoires in cytomegalovirus infection. Their antigens remain unidentified. Each CDR3 protein is one row after TCRdb ran MiXCR on the reads. This sample carries about 890,000 distinct CDR3 sequences, more than 25% of them seen once, and the ten largest clones take around an eighth. Source: cultured CD8+ T cells from PBMCs, taken from culture after CMV antigen stimulation. The receptors here all came from a human donor in good health (CMV status not recorded). Some clones in this sample may be carry-over from other donors' samples.

The rearrangement uses TRBV12-3 or TRBV12-4 and TRBJ2-1, with 9 bases lining up with TRBD1. Trimming took 7 bases from V and 7 from J; bases not matched to a gene: 11. This CDR3 contains 15 residues. DNA for the CDR3: TGTGCCAGCACCCTACAGGGGGCGTCGTGGAATGAGCAGTTCTTC. Protein product: CASTLQGASWNEQFF.

This chain joins TRBV27 and TRBJ2-7; 8 nucleotides align to TRBD1. CDR1 is MNHEY, CDR2 SMNVEV, per germline (reference sequence). After removal of 5 bases from V and 4 bases from J, the junction contained 13 bases not matched to a gene. The CDR3 is 16 residues long. The CDR3 spells CASSPSGRGLTYEQYV. Written as DNA, the CDR3 is TGTGCCAGCAGTCCCTCCGGCAGGGGGCTAACTTACGAGCAGTACGTC.

In this sample, this clonotype turned up a few times. V usage is TRBV7-9 and J usage is TRBJ1-3, with D possibly TRBD1 on 5 matching bases. The CDR3 has 14 amino acids. With 2 bases removed from V and 3 bases from J, the gap between germline ends came to 8 bases. The germline CDR1 and CDR2 sequences are SEHNR and FQNEAQ (reference sequence). The CDR3 nucleotides read TGTGCCAGCAGCTTACAGGGAGTTGGAAACACCATATATTTT. Translating gives CASSLQGVGNTIYF.

This chain connects TRBV27 to TRBJ2-1; 9 bases agree with TRBD1. The CDR3 loop spans 17 amino acids. Unmatched junction bases numbered 17, after V lost 11 bases and J lost 3 bases. Germline CDR1 MNHEY, CDR2 SMNVEV (reference sequence). CDR3 sequence reads: CASHGGKGDRVYNEQFF. The CDR3 region has the DNA TGTGCCTCCCACGGGGGGAAGGGGGACAGGGTCTACAATGAGCAGTTCTTC.

V and J are TRBV20-1 and TRBJ1-2, with D perhaps matching TRBD1 (6 bases). CDR1 is DFQATT and CDR2 is SNEGSKA in the germline V gene (reference sequence). This CDR3 contains 13 residues. Trimming removed 5 bases at V and 5 bases at J, with 15 bases between. CDR3 region: CSAPLTGRYGYTF. The CDR3 DNA reads TGCAGTGCTCCCCTGACAGGAAGGTATGGCTACACCTTC.

The rearrangement uses TRBV3-1 and TRBJ2-7; 12 bases match TRBD1. V lost 1 base, J lost 3 bases, and 1 base stayed unmatched. The germline gives CDR1 LGHDT, CDR2 YNNKEL (reference sequence). This CDR3 is built from 15 residues. CDR3 bases: TGTGCCAGCAGCCAAGGGGACAGGGGGCTCTACGAGCAGTACTTC. It encodes CASSQGDRGLYEQYF.

The chain couples TRBV19 to TRBJ1-2, with a tentative D call TRBD1 (6 bases). This CDR3 region has 14 residues. The germline V gene has CDR1 LNHDA and CDR2 SQIVND (reference sequence). V dropped 7 bases and J dropped 2 bases, with 14 bases sitting between them. The CDR3 is CASNRRDTNYGYTF. In nucleotides, the CDR3 is TGTGCCAGTAACAGGAGGGACACGAACTATGGCTACACCTTC.

The chain employs TRBV19 and TRBJ1-3; D remains ambiguous. V gave up 7 bases and J gave up 2 bases, with 15 bases separating them. This CDR3 has 15 amino acids. Germline lookup yields CDR1 LNHDA and CDR2 SQIVND (reference sequence). CDR3 DNA sequence: TGTGCCAGTATTCCAGACCGGTATCCTGGAAACACCATATATTTT. This encodes CASIPDRYPGNTIYF.

The V gene is TRBV7-9, the J gene TRBJ2-3; no reliable D call. The CDR3 sequence is 14 residues long. V shed 4 bases and J shed 1 base, with 9 bases lying between them. Germline V gene lookup returns CDR1 SEHNR and CDR2 FQNEAQ (reference sequence). This CDR3 is CASSSPPGTDTQYF. CDR3 sequence (DNA): TGTGCCAGCAGCTCCCCTCCGGGCACAGATACGCAGTATTTT. The full variable domain, completed using reference TRBV7-9 and TRBJ2-3, is DTGVSQNPRHKITKRGQNVTFRCDPISEHNRLYWYRQTLGQGPEFLTYFQNEAQLEKSRLLSDRFSAERPKGSFSTLEIQRTEQGDSAMYLCASSSPPGTDTQYFGPGTRLTVL.

The V and J genes are TRBV9 and TRBJ2-3; D assignment may be TRBD1 or TRBD2 (7 bases each). The CDR3 sequence is 19 residues long. The V gene lost 0 bases and the J gene lost 1 base, with 21 bases spanning the gap. Germline V gene lookup returns CDR1 SGDLS and CDR2 YYNGEE. CDR3 sequence: CASSVAGGLAGAGTDTQYF. CDR3 DNA sequence: TGTGCCAGCAGCGTAGCAGGGGGGCTTGCGGGGGCCGGCACAGATACGCAGTATTTT.

The genes are TRBV28 and TRBJ1-1; D gene uncertain. The CDR3 has 15 residues. Trimming removed 7 bases from V and 0 bases from J, with 15 bases in between. Germline values: CDR1 MDHEN, CDR2 SYDVKM. The CDR3 nucleotides read TGTGCCAGCACGGCCAGGCCGGGAATGAACACTGAAGCTTTCTTT. Translation: CASTARPGMNTEAFF.

The chain recombines TRBV5-4 with TRBJ1-1, with D unresolved. CDR3 size: 13 residues. V shed 5 bases and J shed 4 bases, with 12 bases lying between them. The germline V gene has CDR1 SGHNT and CDR2 YYREEE (reference sequence). The CDR3: CASRPTGITEAFF. In DNA form, the CDR3 reads TGTGCCAGCAGACCCACGGGGATCACTGAAGCTTTCTTT.

This chain connects TRBV6-2 or TRBV6-3 to TRBJ1-6, with D tentatively TRBD1 (5 bases). The germline V gene encodes CDR1 MNHEY and CDR2 SVGEGT. The CDR3 loop spans 14 amino acids. V was shortened by 4 bases and J by 11 bases, with 15 bases between the two germline ends. CDR3: CASSFSGTAPPLHF. In DNA, the CDR3 is TGTGCCAGCAGTTTTTCGGGGACCGCTCCACCCCTCCACTTT.